This TCR beta chain comes out of a study of Ad26.COV2.S vaccination and SARS-CoV-2 variants. Generated by immunoSEQ multiplex PCR, the TCRdb table keeps only in-frame clones and is missing some. The sample consists of around 400,000 clones, 80% to 95% of them appearing once. In regard to this clone: What it binds is unknown.

Notes on the study in general: Assessments of TCR breadth and depth may have underestimated the total T cell responses. Non-spike TCR breadth showed similarity between vaccine and placebo recipients. Vaccinees displayed broader spike-specific TCR repertoires than placebo recipients.

Treatment defined: some 20 received Ad26.COV2.S at low or high dose, single or two shots; a few received placebo; per-sample allocation not given. Sampling occurred on day 63 after the first vaccine or placebo injection. The donor was a Boston adult aged 18-55 years. The TCR comes from a person aged 18-60 years who received the Ad26.COV2.S COVID-19 vaccine or a placebo. The source was peripheral blood, collected in a trial of Ad26.COV2.S vaccine versus placebo.

The CDR3 sequence is CASSFTGSGNQPQHF. CDR3 nucleotides: TGCGCCAGCAGCTTCACAGGGTCGGGCAATCAGCCCCAGCATTTT. The chain combines TRBV5-1 with TRBJ1-5, with TRBD1 as a possible D gene (6 bases). The germline V gene encodes CDR1 SGHRS and CDR2 YFSETQ. This CDR3 has 15 amino acids. V lost 2 bases, J lost 2 bases, and 11 bases lay in between.